Given below is one T cell receptor (beta chain) in context. The sample belongs to a study of T cell changes during pregnancy in multiple sclerosis. Repertoires were generated with immunoSEQ multiplex PCR, while TCRdb's copy carries only in-frame clones and drops some. This table holds tens of thousands of clones, 90% found once. Trimming stripped 0 bases from V and 2 bases from J, with 8 bases between. Germline assignment: CDR1 SGHRS and CDR2 YFSETQ. There are 14 residues in the CDR3. The chain combines TRBV5-1 with TRBJ1-1; D is ambiguous. The material sequenced was CD8+ T cells from peripheral blood mononuclear cells, taken before pregnancy. The source of this sequence is a female donor with multiple sclerosis, enrolled in a pregnancy study. The DNA for the CDR3 is TGCGCCAGCAGCTTGGAACGACTCAACACTGAAGCTTTCTTT. It is translated as CASSLERLNTEAFF.